These 5 T cell receptor beta chains originate from one sample sequenced in a study of HIV-infected patients and healthy controls. Antiretroviral therapy had run roughly three months, about 14 weeks, before follow-up blood collection. The repertoire came from unfractionated whole blood and reflected all unsorted peripheral T cells. Alpha and beta constant-region primers primed reverse transcription of about 500 ng RNA. Alpha and beta chain libraries were made separately by chain-specific third strand synthesis with multiplexing indices. MiXCR, run by TCRdb on the 5' RACE reads, gives a single entry per CDR3 protein. The profile shows under 5,000 distinct CDR3 sequences, roughly 9% of them singletons. Material: blood, obtained during antiretroviral therapy. Source of these receptors: an adult with HIV infection.

This clonotype counts as medium-sized. This chain joins TRBV20-1 and TRBJ2-1; tentative D call: TRBD2 (7 bases). CDR1 is DFQATT, CDR2 SNEGSKA, per germline (reference sequence). The CDR3 spans 15 residues. V was clipped by 5 bases and J by 0 bases, with 14 bases between them. The CDR3 nucleotides are TGCAGTGCTCCCTCGGGGGGCAGCTCCTACAATGAGCAGTTCTTC. This codes for CSAPSGGSSYNEQFF.

The chain carries TRBV27 and TRBJ2-1, with 7 bases that match TRBD1. Germline V CDR1 and CDR2: MNHEY, SMNVEV (reference sequence). The CDR3 sequence is 13 residues long. J lost 10 bases, V lost 4 bases, and 7 bases had no gene match. The CDR3 nucleotides read TGTGCCAGCAGTTCCGGGACAGAACTGGAGCAGTTCTTC. As protein: CASSSGTELEQFF.

The sample holds a few counts of this clonotype. The chain employs TRBV9 and TRBJ2-2; 10 nucleotides line up with TRBD2. Looked up from germline, CDR1 is SGDLS and CDR2 is YYNGEE. The CDR3 extends over 17 amino acids. The ends lost 5 bases at V and 0 bases at J; junction bases unmatched: 7. Here the CDR3 DNA reads TGTGCCAGCAGAAAGACTAGCGGGCGAGCGAACACCGGGGAGCTGTTTTTT. Encoded protein: CASRKTSGRANTGELFF.

This clonotype was recorded many times. This chain joins TRBV5-5 and TRBJ1-1; no clear D gene. The germline CDR1 and CDR2 sequences are SGHKS and YYEKEE (reference sequence). The CDR3 has 16 amino acids. Between the trimmed V and J ends, which lost 4 bases and 1 base, there was a span of 17 bases. CDR3 DNA sequence: TGTGCCAGCAGCCGGATTTCGACACGACAGAACACTGAAGCTTTCTTT. Protein sequence: CASSRISTRQNTEAFF.

This clonotype is deemed medium-sized. The chain is built from TRBV27 and TRBJ2-7; D perhaps matches TRBD1 (5 bases). CDR3 length: 14 amino acids. Germline CDR1 and CDR2: MNHEY and SMNVEV (reference sequence). The V end was cut by 5 bases, the J end by 7 bases, with 18 bases between. The CDR3: CASSPSTRVREQYF. Here the CDR3 DNA reads TGTGCCAGCAGTCCTTCAACCAGGGTGCGGGAGCAGTACTTC.